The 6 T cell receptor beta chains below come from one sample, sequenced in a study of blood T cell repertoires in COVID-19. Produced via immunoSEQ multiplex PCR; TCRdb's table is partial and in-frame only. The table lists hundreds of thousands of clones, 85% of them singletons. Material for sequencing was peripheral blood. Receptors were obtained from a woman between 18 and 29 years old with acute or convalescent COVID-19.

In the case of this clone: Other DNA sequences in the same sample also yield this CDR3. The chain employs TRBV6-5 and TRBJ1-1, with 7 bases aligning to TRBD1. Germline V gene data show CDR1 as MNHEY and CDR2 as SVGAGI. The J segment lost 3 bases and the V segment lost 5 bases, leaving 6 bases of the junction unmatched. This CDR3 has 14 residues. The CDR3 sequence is CASSPRQGHTEAFF. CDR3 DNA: TGTGCCAGCAGTCCCCGACAGGGACACACTGAAGCTTTCTTT.

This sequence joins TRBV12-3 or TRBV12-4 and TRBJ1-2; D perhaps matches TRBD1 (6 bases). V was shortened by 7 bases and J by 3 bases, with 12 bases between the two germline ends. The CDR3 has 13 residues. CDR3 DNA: TGTGCCAGCAACGGGGACAATTACTATGGCTACACCTTC. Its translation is CASNGDNYYGYTF.

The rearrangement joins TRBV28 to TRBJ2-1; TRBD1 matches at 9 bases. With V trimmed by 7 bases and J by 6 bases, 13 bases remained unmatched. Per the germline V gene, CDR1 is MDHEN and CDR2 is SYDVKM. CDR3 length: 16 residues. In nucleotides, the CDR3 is TGTGCCAGCAATATAATAGGGACAGGGTTTTCCAATGAGCAGTTCTTC. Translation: CASNIIGTGFSNEQFF.

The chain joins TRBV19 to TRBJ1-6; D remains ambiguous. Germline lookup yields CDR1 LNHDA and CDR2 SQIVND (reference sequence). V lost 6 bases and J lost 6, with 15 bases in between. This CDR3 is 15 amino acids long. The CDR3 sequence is CASRPRELLNSPLHF. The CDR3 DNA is TGTGCCAGTAGGCCAAGGGAGCTACTTAATTCACCCCTCCACTTT.

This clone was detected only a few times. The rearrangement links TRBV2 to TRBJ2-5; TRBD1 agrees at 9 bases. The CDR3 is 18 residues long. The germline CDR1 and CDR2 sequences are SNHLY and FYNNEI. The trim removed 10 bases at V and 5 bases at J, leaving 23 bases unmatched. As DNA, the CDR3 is TGTGCCAAAACAGTCCGGGACAGGGCCTTCCAGGGGCGGGAGACCCAGTACTTC. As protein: CAKTVRDRAFQGRETQYF.

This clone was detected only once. CDR3 sequence: CASSIDLSTNEKLFF. CDR3 bases: TGTGCCAGTAGTATAGATCTCTCAACTAATGAAAAACTGTTTTTT. V gene TRBV19 combines with J gene TRBJ1-4; D remains ambiguous. The V gene's germline CDR1 is LNHDA and CDR2 SQIVND (reference sequence). Trimming left V 0 bases short and J 0 bases short, with 5 bases between. The CDR3 length is 15 residues.